These 8 T cell receptor beta chains came from one sample sequenced in a study of cytomegalovirus exposure and HLA in healthy donors. PCR involved 60 Vbeta and 13 Jbeta primers. Clones were sequenced by immunoSEQ multiplex PCR, and TCRdb holds only the in-frame ones, with some missing. The sample records some 200,000 clones, roughly 80% being singletons. Sequencing used PBMCs. Receptor source: a man aged 45-60 years in good health and CMV-seronegative.

J is TRBJ1-2 and V is TRBV12-5; TRBD1 matches 10 bases. Germline CDR1 and CDR2: LGHNT and FRNRAP. This CDR3 has 15 residues. After removal of 5 bases from V and 7 bases from J, the junction contained 10 bases not matched to a gene. This chain's CDR3 is CASGPPDRGEAGYTF. CDR3 bases: TGTGCTAGTGGTCCTCCGGACAGGGGGGAGGCTGGCTACACCTTC.

The V and J genes are TRBV5-1 and TRBJ1-4; 8 bases are a match to TRBD1. In germline, CDR1 is SGHRS, CDR2 YFSETQ. V dropped 0 bases and J dropped 2; count of bases not matched to a gene: 3. The CDR3 has 16 residues. CDR3 sequence: CASSLEQGGTNEKLFF. CDR3 DNA: TGCGCCAGCAGCTTGGAACAGGGGGGCACTAATGAAAAACTGTTTTTT. Full variable domain (outside the CDR3, taken from reference TRBV5-1 and TRBJ1-4): KAGVTQTPRYLIKTRGQQVTLSCSPISGHRSVSWYQQTPGQGLQFLFEYFSETQRNKGNFPGRFSGRQFSNSRSEMNVSTLELGDSALYLCASSLEQGGTNEKLFFGSGTQLSVL.

The V and J genes are TRBV27 and TRBJ2-7; D remains ambiguous. In germline, CDR1 is MNHEY, CDR2 SMNVEV (reference sequence). The V gene lost 7 bases and the J gene lost 2 bases, with 18 bases spanning the gap. The CDR3 loop spans 15 amino acids. Written as DNA, the CDR3 is TGTGCCAGCAAGCTTTACAACAGTTTAACCTACGAGCAGTACTTC. Its translation is CASKLYNSLTYEQYF.

This clone was observed a handful of times. DNA for the CDR3: TGTGCCAGCAGCTTCCTCTCGGGGGTTGGCACTGAAGCTTTCTTT. Residues: CASSFLSGVGTEAFF. The J gene is TRBJ1-1, the V gene TRBV7-2; weak D call: TRBD1 (5 bases). There are 15 residues in the CDR3. Germline V lookup: CDR1 SGHTA, CDR2 FQGNSA. Trimming stripped 3 bases from V and 4 bases from J, with 15 bases between.

This clone was detected once. CDR3 in amino acids: CASSPPTNRGQETQYF. The DNA of the CDR3 is TGTGCCAGCTCACCACCTACAAACCGTGGCCAAGAGACCCAGTACTTC. The V gene is TRBV18, the J gene TRBJ2-5, with D hard to call. Germline V gene lookup returns CDR1 KGHSH and CDR2 LQKENI. The V end lost 0 bases, the J end lost 1 base, and 12 bases lay between the germline ends. There are 16 residues in the CDR3.

The rearrangement joins TRBV11-2 to TRBJ2-5; D uncertain. CDR1 is SGHAT and CDR2 is FQNNGV in the germline V gene. The CDR3 totals 13 residues. With 3 bases removed from V and 1 base from J, the gap between germline ends came to 6 bases. The CDR3 protein is CASSLGLQETQYF. In nucleotides, the CDR3 is TGTGCCAGCAGCTTGGGCCTCCAAGAGACCCAGTACTTC. The variable domain in full, with the rest retrieved from reference TRBV11-2 and TRBJ2-5, is EAGVAQSPRYKIIEKRQSVAFWCNPISGHATLYWYQQILGQGPKLLIQFQNNGVVDDSQLPKDRFSAERLKGVDSTLKIQPAKLEDSAVYLCASSLGLQETQYFGPGTRLLVL.

The chain has TRBV13 and TRBJ2-5, with 12 bases fitting TRBD1. From germline, CDR1 is PRHDT and CDR2 FYEKMQ (reference sequence). After removal of 4 bases from V and 5 bases from J, the junction contained 5 bases not matched to a gene. The CDR3 totals 15 residues. CDR3 protein: CASSSGTGGGETQYF. The CDR3 nucleotides are TGTGCCAGCAGCTCCGGGACAGGGGGCGGGGAGACCCAGTACTTC.

The chain joins TRBV7-9 to TRBJ2-3; possibly TRBD1 for D (6 bases). The CDR3 runs 16 residues. V lost 0 bases and J 5 bases, leaving 15 bases between the germline ends. Germline lookup yields CDR1 SEHNR and CDR2 FQNEAQ (reference sequence). The CDR3 sequence is CASSLASRGSGDTQYF. The CDR3 nucleotides read TGTGCCAGCAGCTTAGCCTCGAGGGGGTCGGGAGATACGCAGTATTTT.